The rows below give T cell receptor beta chains drawn from one sample of a study of Graves' ophthalmopathy and Graves' hyperthyroidism. From the multiplex PCR reads, TCRdb called clonotypes with MiXCR, one entry per CDR3 protein. The sample has 340,000 or so distinct CDR3 sequences, 15% to 20% seen once. The specimen was peripheral blood. The origin of the receptors is an adult man with Graves' ophthalmopathy. Both conserved end residues are part of each CDR3. The D gene is left open where the match is weak. For some rows the clone size is stated as once, few or many, or as a class when expanded; others skip it.

d_gene,abundance,v_gene,j_gene,CDR3aa,CDR3nt
TRBD2,many,TRBV29-1,TRBJ2-7,CSARTSGSPEQYF,TGCAGCGCTAGAACAAGCGGGAGTCCCGAGCAGTACTTC
.,.,TRBV12-3/TRBV12-4,TRBJ1-5,CASSFFGRGGNQPQHF,TGTGCCAGCAGTTTCTTCGGCAGGGGAGGCAATCAGCCCCAGCATTTT
.,few,TRBV4-2,TRBJ1-1,CASSPQGPSGMNTEAFF,TGTGCCAGCAGCCCGCAGGGGCCCAGCGGAATGAACACTGAAGCTTTCTTT
.,many,TRBV7-2,TRBJ2-5,CASSLNGNRGETQYF,TGTGCCAGCAGCTTAAACGGAAATCGGGGGGAGACCCAGTACTTC
TRBD2,many,TRBV20-1,TRBJ2-7,CSASARLAGKPYEQYF,TGCAGTGCTAGCGCCCGACTAGCGGGGAAACCTTACGAGCAGTACTTC
TRBD2,few,TRBV7-2,TRBJ2-5,CASSPQGLAGRETQYF,TGTGCCAGCAGCCCCCAAGGTTTAGCGGGACGAGAGACCCAGTACTTC
.,.,TRBV28,TRBJ2-5,CASSSTVPRAQYF,TGTGCCAGCAGTTCCACGGTCCCCAGGGCCCAGTACTTC
TRBD2,many,TRBV20-1,TRBJ2-5,CSARVRGARETQYF,TGCAGTGCTAGAGTGCGGGGGGCTCGAGAGACCCAGTACTTC
.,many,TRBV20-1,TRBJ1-6,CSAIGQFNSPLHF,TGCAGTGCTATAGGCCAATTTAATTCACCCCTCCACTTT
.,many,TRBV25-1,TRBJ1-6,CASSERVLGASPLHF,TGTGCCAGCAGTGAAAGGGTTTTAGGGGCTTCACCCCTCCACTTT
.,many,TRBV25-1,TRBJ1-1,CASSEGRTEAFF,TGTGCCAGCAGTGAAGGACGCACTGAAGCTTTCTTT
.,.,TRBV6-5,TRBJ2-7,CASSYSGVGEQYF,TGTGCCAGCAGTTACTCCGGAGTTGGCGAGCAGTACTTC
TRBD1,many,TRBV3-1,TRBJ1-1,CASSQDRGRRNTEAFF,TGTGCCAGCAGCCAAGACAGGGGGCGAAGAAACACTGAAGCTTTCTTT
.,many,TRBV27,TRBJ1-2,CATRTLAYGYTF,TGTGCCACCCGGACATTGGCCTATGGCTACACCTTC
.,.,TRBV20-1,TRBJ1-2,CSVPIRVLGYTF,TGCAGTGTTCCGATCAGGGTCCTAGGCTACACCTTC
TRBD2,.,TRBV6-5,TRBJ2-2,CASSYGGTSGRGELFF,TGTGCCAGCAGTTACGGCGGGACTAGCGGGAGAGGGGAGCTGTTTTTT
TRBD2,many,TRBV15,TRBJ2-2,CATSRGLAGTGELFF,TGTGCCACCAGCAGAGGACTAGCGGGCACCGGGGAGCTGTTTTTT
.,many,TRBV12-3/TRBV12-4,TRBJ1-1,CASSTGYGTEAFF,TGTGCCAGCAGTACAGGGTACGGGACTGAAGCTTTCTTT
.,many,TRBV20-1,TRBJ2-7,CSATDNRYEQYF,TGCAGTGCGACCGACAACCGATACGAGCAGTACTTC
.,.,TRBV30,TRBJ2-2,CAWIGELFF,TGTGCCTGGATCGGGGAGCTGTTTTTT
.,few,TRBV3-1,TRBJ1-3,CASSLGRVSGNTIYF,TGTGCCAGCAGCCTCGGACGGGTCTCTGGAAACACCATATATTTT
.,many,TRBV6-1,TRBJ1-2,CASGGTYGYTF,TGTGCCAGCGGGGGTACCTATGGCTACACCTTC
.,.,TRBV6-1,TRBJ1-5,CASNTGINQPQHF,TGTGCCAGCAACACGGGGATCAATCAGCCCCAGCATTTT
.,many,TRBV6-2/TRBV6-3,TRBJ2-5,CASSRRLVGETQYF,TGTGCCAGCAGCCGGCGGCTAGTCGGAGAGACCCAGTACTTC
TRBD1,many,TRBV5-1,TRBJ2-2,CASSLDEWTGDTGELFF,TGCGCCAGCAGCTTGGACGAATGGACAGGGGATACCGGGGAGCTGTTTTTT
.,.,TRBV6-5,TRBJ2-5,CASSLTGQYQETQYF,TGTGCCAGCAGCTTAACGGGGCAGTACCAAGAGACCCAGTACTTC
.,many,TRBV30,TRBJ2-2,CAAKFSGTGELFF,TGTGCCGCGAAATTCTCGGGGACCGGGGAGCTGTTTTTT
TRBD1,.,TRBV7-9,TRBJ1-5,CATQDRVDQPQHF,TGTGCCACCCAGGACAGGGTTGATCAGCCCCAGCATTTT
.,many,TRBV19,TRBJ1-1,CASSIQGLNTEAFF,TGTGCCAGTAGTATCCAGGGCTTGAACACTGAAGCTTTCTTT
.,.,TRBV7-9,TRBJ1-1,CASTPVGGSTEAFF,TGTGCCAGCACCCCGGTCGGAGGGTCAACTGAAGCTTTCTTT
.,many,TRBV6-1,TRBJ1-1,CASSEVWGGNTEAFF,TGTGCCAGCAGTGAAGTGTGGGGCGGGAACACTGAAGCTTTCTTT
TRBD2,many,TRBV10-3,TRBJ2-4,CAISEQAGVGKNIQYF,TGTGCCATCAGTGAGCAGGCGGGGGTGGGCAAAAACATTCAGTACTTC
.,once,TRBV2,TRBJ2-7,CASSAGAGAGEQYF,TGTGCCAGCAGCGCAGGGGCGGGAGCAGGCGAGCAGTACTTC
.,many,TRBV20-1,TRBJ1-2,CSASEGNPKGYTF,TGCAGTGCTAGTGAGGGGAACCCAAAGGGCTACACCTTC
.,many,TRBV25-1,TRBJ1-2,CASSDRAWNYNYGYTF,TGTGCCAGCAGTGACAGGGCGTGGAATTATAACTATGGCTACACCTTC
TRBD1,many,TRBV11-2,TRBJ2-7,CASSYGTGGYEQYF,TGTGCCAGCAGCTACGGGACAGGGGGCTACGAGCAGTACTTC
.,many,TRBV7-9,TRBJ2-2,CASSPLPDGELFF,TGTGCCAGCAGCCCACTTCCCGACGGGGAGCTGTTTTTT
TRBD2,few,TRBV10-2,TRBJ2-7,CASSEGLAEYEQYF,TGCGCCAGCAGTGAAGGACTAGCGGAATACGAGCAGTACTTC
.,few,TRBV6-5,TRBJ1-1,CASSYNGGQEAFF,TGTGCCAGCAGTTACAACGGAGGGCAGGAAGCTTTCTTT
.,many,TRBV11-2,TRBJ1-2,CASSPDLGRKNYGYTF,TGTGCCAGCAGCCCCGACTTAGGCCGGAAGAACTATGGCTACACCTTC
TRBD2,many,TRBV30,TRBJ2-5,CAWSPPGGTGETQYF,TGTGCCTGGAGTCCCCCCGGGGGGACGGGAGAGACCCAGTACTTC
.,many,TRBV6-1,TRBJ1-2,CASSEGFLIPSNYGYTF,TGTGCCAGCAGTGAAGGCTTTTTAATCCCTTCTAACTATGGCTACACCTTC
.,many,TRBV28,TRBJ2-5,CASSLGRQQETQYF,TGTGCCAGCAGTTTAGGTAGGCAGCAAGAGACCCAGTACTTC
.,.,TRBV6-1,TRBJ2-7,CASDQGWGSTYEQYF,TGTGCCAGCGATCAGGGGTGGGGGAGCACCTACGAGCAGTACTTC
TRBD1,many,TRBV4-1,TRBJ2-7,CASSQVTRTGNYEQYF,TGCGCCAGCAGCCAAGTAACTAGGACAGGTAACTACGAGCAGTACTTC
.,many,TRBV2,TRBJ2-7,CASKTMATGEQYF,TGTGCCAGCAAGACAATGGCGACGGGCGAGCAGTACTTC
TRBD1,many,TRBV19,TRBJ1-2,CASSLPIGQGYGYTF,TGTGCCAGTAGTCTCCCCATTGGACAGGGATATGGCTACACCTTC
.,.,TRBV6-2/TRBV6-3,TRBJ1-1,CASSYSGSEAFF,TGTGCCAGCAGTTACTCAGGGTCTGAAGCTTTCTTT
.,many,TRBV12-3/TRBV12-4,TRBJ2-5,CASSQQDQGTQYF,TGTGCCAGCAGTCAACAGGACCAGGGGACCCAGTACTTC
TRBD1,many,TRBV15,TRBJ1-1,CATSRAGGSLRATEAFF,TGTGCCACCAGCAGAGCAGGGGGCAGTTTACGGGCCACTGAAGCTTTCTTT
.,.,TRBV6-1,TRBJ2-7,CASRRIKGPHEQYF,TGTGCCAGCAGGCGAATAAAGGGGCCCCACGAGCAGTACTTC
.,many,TRBV30,TRBJ1-1,CAAGEAFF,TGCGCTGCAGGGGAAGCTTTCTTT
TRBD2,.,TRBV4-1,TRBJ2-5,CASSQAGLAEETQYF,TGCGCCAGCAGCCAAGCGGGACTAGCGGAAGAGACCCAGTACTTC
TRBD1,many,TRBV12-3/TRBV12-4,TRBJ1-2,CASSLAQGTGSYGYTF,TGTGCCAGCAGTTTAGCTCAGGGGACAGGTAGTTATGGCTACACCTTC
.,many,TRBV6-5,TRBJ1-2,CASRGGENYGYTF,TGTGCCAGCAGGGGGGGGGAGAACTATGGCTACACCTTC
.,many,TRBV20-1,TRBJ2-7,CSATSPSGAPREQYF,TGCAGTGCTACATCGCCATCGGGCGCCCCCCGCGAGCAGTACTTC
.,many,TRBV7-3,TRBJ2-2,CASSLYSNTGELFF,TGTGCCAGCTCTCTATATTCGAACACCGGGGAGCTGTTTTTT